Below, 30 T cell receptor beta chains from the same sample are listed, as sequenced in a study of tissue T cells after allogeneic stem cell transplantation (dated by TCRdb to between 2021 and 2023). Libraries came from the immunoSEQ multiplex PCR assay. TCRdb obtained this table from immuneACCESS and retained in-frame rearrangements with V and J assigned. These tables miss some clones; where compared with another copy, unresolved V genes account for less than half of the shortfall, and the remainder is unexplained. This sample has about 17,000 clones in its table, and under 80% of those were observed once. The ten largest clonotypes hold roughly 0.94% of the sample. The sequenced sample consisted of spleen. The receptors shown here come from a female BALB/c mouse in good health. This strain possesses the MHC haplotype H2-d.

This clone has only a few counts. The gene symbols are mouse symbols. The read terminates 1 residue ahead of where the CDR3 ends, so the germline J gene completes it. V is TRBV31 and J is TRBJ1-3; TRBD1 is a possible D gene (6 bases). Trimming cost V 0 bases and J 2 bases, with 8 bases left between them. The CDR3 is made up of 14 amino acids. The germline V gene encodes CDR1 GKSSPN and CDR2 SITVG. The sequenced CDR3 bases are TGTGCCTGGAGTCTAGGGGGGCCTGGAAATACGCTCTAT. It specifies CAWSLGGPGNTLY. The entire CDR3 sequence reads CAWSLGGPGNTLYF.

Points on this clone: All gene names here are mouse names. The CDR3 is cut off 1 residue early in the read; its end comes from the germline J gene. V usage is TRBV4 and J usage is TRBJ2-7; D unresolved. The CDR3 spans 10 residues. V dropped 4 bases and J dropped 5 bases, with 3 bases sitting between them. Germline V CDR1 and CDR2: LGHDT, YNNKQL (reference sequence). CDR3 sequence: CASSLNEQYF. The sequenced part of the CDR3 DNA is TGTGCCAGCAGCTTAAATGAACAGTAC.

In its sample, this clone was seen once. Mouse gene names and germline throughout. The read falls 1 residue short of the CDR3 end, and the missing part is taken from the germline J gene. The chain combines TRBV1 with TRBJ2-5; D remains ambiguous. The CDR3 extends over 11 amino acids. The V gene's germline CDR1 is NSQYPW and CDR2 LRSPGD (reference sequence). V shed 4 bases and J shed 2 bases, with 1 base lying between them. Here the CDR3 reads CTCSGQDTQYF. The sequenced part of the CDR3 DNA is TGCACCTGCAGTGGCCAAGACACCCAGTAC.

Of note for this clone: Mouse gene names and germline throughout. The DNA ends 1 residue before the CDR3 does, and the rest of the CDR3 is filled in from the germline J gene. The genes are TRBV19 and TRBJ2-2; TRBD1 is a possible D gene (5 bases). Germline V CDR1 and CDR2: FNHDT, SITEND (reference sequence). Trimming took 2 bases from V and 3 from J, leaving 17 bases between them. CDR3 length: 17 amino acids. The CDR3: CASSMPRSRGDTGQLYF. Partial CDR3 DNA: TGTGCCAGCAGTATGCCGAGGAGTAGGGGTGACACCGGGCAGCTCTAC. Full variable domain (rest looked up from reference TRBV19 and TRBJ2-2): GGIITQTPKFLIGQEGQKLTLKCQQNFNHDTMYWYRQDSGKGLRLIYYSITENDLQKGDLSEGYDASREKKSSFSLTVTSAQKNEMAVFLCASSMPRSRGDTGQLYFGEGSKLTVL.

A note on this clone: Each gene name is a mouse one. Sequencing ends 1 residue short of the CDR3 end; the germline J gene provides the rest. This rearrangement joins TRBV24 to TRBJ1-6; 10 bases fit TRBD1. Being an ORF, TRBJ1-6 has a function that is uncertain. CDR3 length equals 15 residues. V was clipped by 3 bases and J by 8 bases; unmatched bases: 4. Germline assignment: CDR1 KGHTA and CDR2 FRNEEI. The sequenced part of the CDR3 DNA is TGTGCCAGCAGTCTTCCGGGACAGGGGTATTCGCCCCTCTAC. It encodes CASSLPGQGYSPLY. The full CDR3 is CASSLPGQGYSPLYF.

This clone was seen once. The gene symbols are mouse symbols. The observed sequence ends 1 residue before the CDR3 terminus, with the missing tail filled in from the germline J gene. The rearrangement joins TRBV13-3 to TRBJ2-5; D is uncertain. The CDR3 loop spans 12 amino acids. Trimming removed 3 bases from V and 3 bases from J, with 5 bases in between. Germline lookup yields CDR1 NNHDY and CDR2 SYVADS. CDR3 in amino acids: CASSGGQDTQYF. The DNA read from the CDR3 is TGTGCCAGCAGTGGGGGACAAGACACCCAGTAC.

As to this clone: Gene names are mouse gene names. The CDR3 protein is CASSDVGYNSPLYF. The CDR3 bases that were read are TGTGCCAGCAGTGATGTGGGGTATAATTCGCCCCTCTAC. The chain recombines TRBV13-3 with TRBJ1-6, with D uncertain. The read ends 1 residue early relative to the CDR3; the germline J gene fills the gap. TRBJ1-6 is an open reading frame, and its role is uncertain. Germline CDR1 and CDR2: NNHDY and SYVADS. The V end lost 0 bases, the J end lost 4 bases, and 5 bases lay between the germline ends. The CDR3 totals 14 residues.

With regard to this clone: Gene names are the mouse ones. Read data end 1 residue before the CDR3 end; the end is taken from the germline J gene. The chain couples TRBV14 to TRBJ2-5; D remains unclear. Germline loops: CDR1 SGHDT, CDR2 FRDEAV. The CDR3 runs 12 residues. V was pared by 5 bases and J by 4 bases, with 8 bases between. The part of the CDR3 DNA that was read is TGTGCCAGCAGCCACCAGGAAGACACCCAGTAC. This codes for CASSHQEDTQY. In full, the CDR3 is CASSHQEDTQYF.

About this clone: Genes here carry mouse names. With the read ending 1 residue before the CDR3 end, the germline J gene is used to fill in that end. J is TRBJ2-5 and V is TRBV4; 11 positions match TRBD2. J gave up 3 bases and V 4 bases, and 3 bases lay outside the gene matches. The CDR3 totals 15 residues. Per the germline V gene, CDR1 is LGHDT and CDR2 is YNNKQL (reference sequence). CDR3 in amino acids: CASSSTGGAQDTQYF. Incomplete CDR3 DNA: TGTGCCAGCAGCTCAACTGGGGGGGCGCAAGACACCCAGTAC.

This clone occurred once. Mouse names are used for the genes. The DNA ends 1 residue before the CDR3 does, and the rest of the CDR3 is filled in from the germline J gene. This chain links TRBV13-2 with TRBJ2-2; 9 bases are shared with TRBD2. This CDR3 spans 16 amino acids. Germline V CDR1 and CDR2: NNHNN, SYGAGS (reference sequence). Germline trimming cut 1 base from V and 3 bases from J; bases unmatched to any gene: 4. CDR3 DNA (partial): TGTGCCAGCGGTGATACTGGGGGGAGGGACACCGGGCAGCTCTAC. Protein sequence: CASGDTGGRDTGQLY. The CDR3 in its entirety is CASGDTGGRDTGQLYF.

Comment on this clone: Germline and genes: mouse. This chain's CDR3 is CASGDGGAGNTLYF. CDR3 DNA (partial): TGTGCCAGCGGTGATGGGGGAGCCGGAAATACGCTCTAT. This chain joins TRBV13-2 and TRBJ1-3; D unresolved. The missing CDR3 end, 1 residue past where the read stops, is filled in from the germline J gene. The V and J ends lost 0 bases and 4 bases respectively, with 8 bases between them. The CDR3 extends over 14 amino acids. Germline V CDR1 and CDR2: NNHNN, SYGAGS (reference sequence).

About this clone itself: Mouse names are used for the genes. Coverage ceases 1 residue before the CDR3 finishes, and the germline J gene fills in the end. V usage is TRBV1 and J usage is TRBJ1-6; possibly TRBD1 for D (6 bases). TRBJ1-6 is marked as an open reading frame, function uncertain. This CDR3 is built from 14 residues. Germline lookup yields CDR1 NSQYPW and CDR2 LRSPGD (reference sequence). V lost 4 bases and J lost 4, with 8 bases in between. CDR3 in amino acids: CTCSEGQYNSPLYF. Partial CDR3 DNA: TGCACCTGCAGTGAGGGACAATATAATTCGCCCCTCTAC.

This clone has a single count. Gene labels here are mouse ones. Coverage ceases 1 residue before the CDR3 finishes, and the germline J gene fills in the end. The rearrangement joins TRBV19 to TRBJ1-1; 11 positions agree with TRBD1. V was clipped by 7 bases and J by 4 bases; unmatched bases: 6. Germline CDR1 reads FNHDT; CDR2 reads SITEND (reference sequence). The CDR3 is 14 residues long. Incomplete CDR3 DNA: TGTGCCAGCCAGGACAGGGGGCGCGGCACAGAAGTCTTC. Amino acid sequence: CASQDRGRGTEVF. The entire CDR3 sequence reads CASQDRGRGTEVFF.

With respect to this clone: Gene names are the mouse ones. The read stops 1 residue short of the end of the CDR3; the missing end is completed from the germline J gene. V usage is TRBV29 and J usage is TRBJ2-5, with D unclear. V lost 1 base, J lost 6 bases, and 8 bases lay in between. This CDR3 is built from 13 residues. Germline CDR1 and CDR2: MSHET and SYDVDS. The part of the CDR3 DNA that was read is TGTGCTAGCAGTTTATACGGGTGGGACACCCAGTAC. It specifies CASSLYGWDTQY. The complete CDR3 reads CASSLYGWDTQYF.

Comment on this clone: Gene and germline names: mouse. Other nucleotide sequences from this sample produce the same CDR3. CDR3 DNA (partial): TGTGCCAGCGCCTCAGACAGGGGGATGTATGCTGAGCAGTTC. Its protein product is CASASDRGMYAEQF. In full, the CDR3 reads CASASDRGMYAEQFF. The chain has TRBV13-2 and TRBJ2-1; 9 bases align to TRBD1. The read terminates 1 residue ahead of where the CDR3 ends, so the germline J gene completes it. After removal of 6 bases from V and 4 bases from J, the junction contained 8 bases not matched to a gene. The CDR3 has 15 residues. CDR1 NNHNN and CDR2 SYGAGS come from the germline V gene (reference sequence).

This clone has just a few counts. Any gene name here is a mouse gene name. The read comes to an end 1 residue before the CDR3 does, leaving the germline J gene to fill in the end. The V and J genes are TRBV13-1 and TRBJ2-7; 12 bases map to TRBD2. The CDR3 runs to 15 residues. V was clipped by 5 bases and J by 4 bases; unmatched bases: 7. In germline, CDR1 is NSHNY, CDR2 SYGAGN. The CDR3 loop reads CASRAPGTGGYEQYF. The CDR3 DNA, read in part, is TGTGCCAGCAGGGCCCCCGGGACTGGGGGGTATGAACAGTAC.

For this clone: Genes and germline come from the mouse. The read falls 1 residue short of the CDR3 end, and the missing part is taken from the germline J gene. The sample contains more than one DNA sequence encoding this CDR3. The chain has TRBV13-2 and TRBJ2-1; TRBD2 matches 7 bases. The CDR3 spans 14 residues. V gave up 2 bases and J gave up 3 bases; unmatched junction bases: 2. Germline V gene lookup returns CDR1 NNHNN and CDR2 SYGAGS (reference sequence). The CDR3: CASGDRGGYAEQFF. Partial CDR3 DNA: TGTGCCAGCGGTGACCGGGGGGGCTATGCTGAGCAGTTC.

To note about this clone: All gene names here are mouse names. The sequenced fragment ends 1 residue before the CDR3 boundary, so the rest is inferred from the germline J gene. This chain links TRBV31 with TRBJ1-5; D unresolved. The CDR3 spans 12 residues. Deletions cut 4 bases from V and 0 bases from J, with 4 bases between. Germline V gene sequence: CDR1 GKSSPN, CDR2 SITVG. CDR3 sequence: CAWTVNNQAPLF. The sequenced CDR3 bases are TGTGCCTGGACAGTTAACAACCAGGCTCCGCTT.

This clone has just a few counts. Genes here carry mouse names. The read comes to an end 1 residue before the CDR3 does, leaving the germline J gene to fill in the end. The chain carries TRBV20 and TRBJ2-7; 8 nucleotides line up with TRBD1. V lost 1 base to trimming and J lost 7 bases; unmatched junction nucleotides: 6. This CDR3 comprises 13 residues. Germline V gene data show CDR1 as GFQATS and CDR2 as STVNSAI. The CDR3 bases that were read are TGTGGTGCTAGGGGTCAGGGGGCCTGGGAACAGTAC. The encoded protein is CGARGQGAWEQY. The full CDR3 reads CGARGQGAWEQYF.

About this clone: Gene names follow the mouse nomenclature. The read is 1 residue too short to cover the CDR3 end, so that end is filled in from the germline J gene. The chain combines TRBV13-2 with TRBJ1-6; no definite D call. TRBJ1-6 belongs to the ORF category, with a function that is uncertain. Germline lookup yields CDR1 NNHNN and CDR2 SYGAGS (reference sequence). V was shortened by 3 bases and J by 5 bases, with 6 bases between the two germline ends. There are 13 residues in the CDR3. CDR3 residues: CASGGRDNSPLYF. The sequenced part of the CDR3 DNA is TGTGCCAGCGGTGGCCGGGATAATTCGCCCCTCTAC.

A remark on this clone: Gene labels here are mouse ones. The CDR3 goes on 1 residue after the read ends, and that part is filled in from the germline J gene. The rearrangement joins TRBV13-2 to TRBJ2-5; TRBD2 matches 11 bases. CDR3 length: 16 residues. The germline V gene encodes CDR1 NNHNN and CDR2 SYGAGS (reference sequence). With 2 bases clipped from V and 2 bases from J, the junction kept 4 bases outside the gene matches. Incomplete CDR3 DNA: TGTGCCAGCGGTGACGCCGGGACTGGGGGCCAAGACACCCAGTAC. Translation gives CASGDAGTGGQDTQY. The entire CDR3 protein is CASGDAGTGGQDTQYF.

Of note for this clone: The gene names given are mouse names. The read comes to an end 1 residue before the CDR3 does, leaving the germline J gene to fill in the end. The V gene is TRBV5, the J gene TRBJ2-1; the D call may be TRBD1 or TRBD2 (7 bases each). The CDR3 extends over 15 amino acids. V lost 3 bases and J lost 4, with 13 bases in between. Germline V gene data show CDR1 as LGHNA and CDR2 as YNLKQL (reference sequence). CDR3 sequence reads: CASSHAGGEYAEQFF. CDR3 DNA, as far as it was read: TGTGCCAGCAGCCACGCAGGGGGGGAGTATGCTGAGCAGTTC.

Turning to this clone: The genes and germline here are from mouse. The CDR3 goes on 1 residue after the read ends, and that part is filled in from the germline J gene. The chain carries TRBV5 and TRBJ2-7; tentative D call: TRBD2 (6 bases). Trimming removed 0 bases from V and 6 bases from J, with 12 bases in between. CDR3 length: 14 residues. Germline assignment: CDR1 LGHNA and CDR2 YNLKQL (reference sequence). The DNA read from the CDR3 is TGTGCCAGCAGCCAAGAGTGGGGGAGGAGTGAACAGTAC. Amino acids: CASSQEWGRSEQY. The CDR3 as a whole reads CASSQEWGRSEQYF.

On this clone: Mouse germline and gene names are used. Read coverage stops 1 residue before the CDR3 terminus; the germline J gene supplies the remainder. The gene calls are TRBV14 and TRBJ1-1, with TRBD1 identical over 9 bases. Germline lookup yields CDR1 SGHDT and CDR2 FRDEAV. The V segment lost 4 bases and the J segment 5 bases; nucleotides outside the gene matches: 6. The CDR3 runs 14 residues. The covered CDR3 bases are TGTGCCAGCAGTCTTCCGGGACAGGGAACAGAAGTCTTC. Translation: CASSLPGQGTEVF. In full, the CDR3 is CASSLPGQGTEVFF.

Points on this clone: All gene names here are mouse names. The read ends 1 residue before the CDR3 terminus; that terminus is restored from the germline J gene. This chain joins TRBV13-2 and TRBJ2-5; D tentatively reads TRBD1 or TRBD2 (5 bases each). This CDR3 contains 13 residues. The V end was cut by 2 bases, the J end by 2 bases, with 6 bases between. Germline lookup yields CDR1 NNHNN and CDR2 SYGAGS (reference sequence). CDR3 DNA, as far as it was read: TGTGCCAGCGGTGAGGGGACCCAAGACACCCAGTAC. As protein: CASGEGTQDTQY. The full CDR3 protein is CASGEGTQDTQYF.

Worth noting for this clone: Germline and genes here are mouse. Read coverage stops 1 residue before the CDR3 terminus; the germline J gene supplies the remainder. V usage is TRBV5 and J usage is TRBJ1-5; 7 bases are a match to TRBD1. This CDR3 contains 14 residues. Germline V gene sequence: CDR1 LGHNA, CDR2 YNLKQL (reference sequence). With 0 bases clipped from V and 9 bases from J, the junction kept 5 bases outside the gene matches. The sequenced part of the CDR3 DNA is TGTGCCAGCAGCCAAGAACAGGGGAGAGGGGCTCCGCTT. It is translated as CASSQEQGRGAPL. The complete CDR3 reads CASSQEQGRGAPLF.

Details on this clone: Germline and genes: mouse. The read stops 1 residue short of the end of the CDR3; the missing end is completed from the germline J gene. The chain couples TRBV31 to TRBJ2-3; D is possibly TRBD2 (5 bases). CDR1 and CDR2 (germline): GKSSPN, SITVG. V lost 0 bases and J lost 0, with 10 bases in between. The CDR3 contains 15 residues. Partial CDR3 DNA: TGTGCCTGGAGTCTAGCTGGGCTTAGTGCAGAAACGCTGTAT. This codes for CAWSLAGLSAETLY. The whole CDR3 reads CAWSLAGLSAETLYF.

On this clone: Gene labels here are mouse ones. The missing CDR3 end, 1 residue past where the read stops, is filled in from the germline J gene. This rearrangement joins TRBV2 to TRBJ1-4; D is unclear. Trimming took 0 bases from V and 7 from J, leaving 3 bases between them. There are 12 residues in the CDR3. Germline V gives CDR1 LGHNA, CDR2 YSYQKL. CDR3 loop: CASSQDFERLFF. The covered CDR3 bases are TGTGCCAGCAGCCAAGATTTCGAAAGATTATTT.

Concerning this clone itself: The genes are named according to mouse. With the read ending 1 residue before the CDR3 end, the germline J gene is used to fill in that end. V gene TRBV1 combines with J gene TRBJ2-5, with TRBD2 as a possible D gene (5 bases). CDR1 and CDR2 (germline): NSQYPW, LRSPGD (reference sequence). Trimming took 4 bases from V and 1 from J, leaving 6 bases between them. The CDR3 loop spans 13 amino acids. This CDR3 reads CTCSGWDQDTQYF. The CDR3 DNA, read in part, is TGCACCTGCAGTGGCTGGGACCAAGACACCCAGTAC.

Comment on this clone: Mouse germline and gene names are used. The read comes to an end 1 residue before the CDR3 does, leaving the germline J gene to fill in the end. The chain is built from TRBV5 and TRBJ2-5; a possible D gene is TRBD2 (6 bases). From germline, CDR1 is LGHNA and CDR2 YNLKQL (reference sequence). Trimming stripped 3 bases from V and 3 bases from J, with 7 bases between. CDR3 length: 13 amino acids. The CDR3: CASSHWGQDTQYF. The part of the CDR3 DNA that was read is TGTGCCAGCAGCCATTGGGGGCAAGACACCCAGTAC.